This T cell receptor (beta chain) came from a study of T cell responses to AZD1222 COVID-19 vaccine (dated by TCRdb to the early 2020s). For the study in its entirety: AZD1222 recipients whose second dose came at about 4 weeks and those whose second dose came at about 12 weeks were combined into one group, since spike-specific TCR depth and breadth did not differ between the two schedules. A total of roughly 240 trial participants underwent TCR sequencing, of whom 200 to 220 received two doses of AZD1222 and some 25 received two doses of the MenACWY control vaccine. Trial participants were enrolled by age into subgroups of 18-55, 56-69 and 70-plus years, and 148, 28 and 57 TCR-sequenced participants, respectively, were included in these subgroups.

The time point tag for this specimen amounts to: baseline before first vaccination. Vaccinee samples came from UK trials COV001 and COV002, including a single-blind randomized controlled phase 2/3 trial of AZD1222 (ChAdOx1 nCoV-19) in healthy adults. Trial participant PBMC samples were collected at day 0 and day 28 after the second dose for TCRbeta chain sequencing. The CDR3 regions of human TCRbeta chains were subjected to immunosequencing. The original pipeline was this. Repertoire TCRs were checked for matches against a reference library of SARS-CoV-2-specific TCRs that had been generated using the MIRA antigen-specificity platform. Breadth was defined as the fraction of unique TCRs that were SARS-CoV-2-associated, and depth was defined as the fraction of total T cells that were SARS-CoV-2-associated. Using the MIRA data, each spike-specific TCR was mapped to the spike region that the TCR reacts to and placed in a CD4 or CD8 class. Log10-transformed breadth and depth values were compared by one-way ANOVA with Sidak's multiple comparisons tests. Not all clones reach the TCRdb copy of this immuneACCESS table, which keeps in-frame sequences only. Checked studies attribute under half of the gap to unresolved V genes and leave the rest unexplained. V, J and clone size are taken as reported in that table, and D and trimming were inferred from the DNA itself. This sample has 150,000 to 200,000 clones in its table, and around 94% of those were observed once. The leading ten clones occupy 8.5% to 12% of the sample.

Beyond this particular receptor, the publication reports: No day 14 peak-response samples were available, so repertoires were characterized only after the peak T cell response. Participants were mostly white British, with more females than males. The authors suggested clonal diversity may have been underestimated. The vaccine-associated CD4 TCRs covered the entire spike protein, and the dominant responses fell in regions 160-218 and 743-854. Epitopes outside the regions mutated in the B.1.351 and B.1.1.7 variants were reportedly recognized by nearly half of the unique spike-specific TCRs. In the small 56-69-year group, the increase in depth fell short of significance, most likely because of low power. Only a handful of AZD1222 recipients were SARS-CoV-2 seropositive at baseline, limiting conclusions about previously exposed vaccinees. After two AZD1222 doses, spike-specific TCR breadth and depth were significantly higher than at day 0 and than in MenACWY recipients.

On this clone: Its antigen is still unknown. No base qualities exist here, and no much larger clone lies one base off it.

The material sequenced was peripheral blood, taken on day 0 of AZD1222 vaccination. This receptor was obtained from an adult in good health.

The bases are TGCGCCATAGACAGTGCAAACATTCAGTACTTC. Its protein reads: CAIDSANIQYF. The chain employs TRBV23-1 and TRBJ2-4; the D segment could be TRBD1, given 5 matching bases. TRBV23-1 is labeled an ORF, and its function is uncertain. Between the V and J ends, shortened by 10 bases and 6 bases respectively, the junction contains 10 bases. The CDR3 goes from the cysteine to the phenylalanine over 11 residues. The CDR3 DNA has 33 bases and is translated from base 1.